This entry lists 5 T cell receptor beta chains sequenced from one sample in a study of blood T cell repertoires in COVID-19. TCRdb's copy holds only in-frame clones and misses some; the assay was immunoSEQ multiplex PCR. The table lists over 200,000 clones, around 86% of them singletons. Sequences were obtained from peripheral blood. These receptors all come from a woman in her 30s who had recovered from COVID-19.

The rearrangement uses TRBV19 and TRBJ1-6, with D possibly being TRBD1 (5 bases). V lost 5 bases and J lost 11, with 16 bases in between. The CDR3 runs 14 residues. CDR1 and CDR2 from the germline V gene are LNHDA and SQIVND (reference sequence). CDR3 loop: CASSPMGGIPPLHF. In DNA form, the CDR3 reads TGTGCCAGTAGTCCCATGGGGGGGATCCCACCCCTCCACTTT.

The chain is built from TRBV7-2 and TRBJ2-1, with TRBD2 as a possible D gene (6 bases). The CDR3 spans 14 residues. CDR1 SGHTA and CDR2 FQGNSA come from the germline V gene. V dropped 0 bases and J dropped 5 bases, with 8 bases sitting between them. The CDR3 DNA reads as TGTGCCAGCAGCTTAGCGGGGGGACACAATGAGCAGTTCTTC. This sequence encodes CASSLAGGHNEQFF.

In DNA, the CDR3 is TGTGCCAGCAGCCCCTCTCTCAACTGGGGGCAGGGAGGCTACACCTTC. This sequence encodes CASSPSLNWGQGGYTF. The chain joins TRBV5-4 to TRBJ1-2; a weak D match, TRBD1 (6 bases). The V gene's germline CDR1 is SGHNT and CDR2 YYREEE (reference sequence). This CDR3 has 16 residues. Trimming removed 4 bases from V and 8 bases from J, with 24 bases in between.

The chain has TRBV7-9 and TRBJ2-7; TRBD2 agrees at 9 bases. The CDR3 is 13 residues long. Trimming removed 11 bases from V and 0 bases from J; junction bases left unmatched: 5. CDR1 is SEHNR, CDR2 FQNEAQ, per germline (reference sequence). The CDR3 region has the DNA TGTGCCGCGGGGGGGGACAGCTCCTACGAGCAGTACTTC. It specifies CAAGGDSSYEQYF.

The chain recombines TRBV19 with TRBJ2-1; 9 bases align to TRBD1. The junction had 5 bases not matched to a gene; V was cut back by 2 bases and J by 3 bases. CDR1 LNHDA and CDR2 SQIVND come from the germline V gene (reference sequence). The CDR3 runs 16 residues. Here the CDR3 reads CASSITWDRDYNEQFF. The DNA of the CDR3 is TGTGCCAGTAGTATAACCTGGGACAGGGACTACAATGAGCAGTTCTTC.